The T cell receptor beta chain under discussion was sequenced for a study of tumor-infiltrating lymphocytes in primary liver carcinoma (dated by TCRdb to 2017 to 2019). Context from the whole study: Between late 2015 and March 2016, roughly 5 patients in China with histopathologically diagnosed primary liver carcinoma had their tumors surgically resected. Of the five patients, three men and two women aged 30 to 69 years, four had hepatocellular carcinoma and one had combined HCC and intrahepatic cholangiocarcinoma. The five patients had tumors of stage T1-T3 N0M0, with maximum diameters ranging from roughly 4.2 to 11 cm. Each sample produced about 3.5 to 7.13 million productive TCRbeta reads, and read depth showed no significant difference between tissue types. For each liver tumor, the study sampled five regions along with adjacent normal tissue and blood, and applied TCRbeta repertoire sequencing, expression microarrays and whole-exome sequencing. A total of 35 or so specimens from 5 patients, comprising about 25 tumor regions, 5 adjacent noncancerous liver tissues and 5 peripheral blood samples, were covered by TCRbeta repertoire sequencing. Repertoires from technical replicates were highly reproducible, with mean shared-clone rates approximately 0.9 and correlation coefficients above 0.98.

Starting from approximately 0.5 ug total RNA, TCRbeta-specific cDNA was produced by reverse transcription with a constant-region primer and ProtoScript II reverse transcriptase. The TCRbeta libraries were prepared through three rounds of nested multiplex PCR following a slightly modified ARM-PCR procedure. Multiplex TRBV1-TRBV30 forward primers and a Cbeta reverse primer were used in the first two PCR rounds, each of which was run for around 10 cycles. Sample barcodes and Illumina adapters were added in a final 25-cycle PCR using Deep VentR polymerase. Before sequencing, amplicons of 200-500 bp were gel-purified using a QIAquick gel extraction kit. An Illumina HiSeq 2500 was used to sequence the TCRbeta amplicons with 250-bp paired-end reads. Processing in the source paper ran as follows. Trimmomatic v0.33 was used to quality-trim the reads, and FLASH v1.2.11 was used to merge paired reads so that full CDR3 sequences could be recovered. V, D and J germline segments were assigned to the rearranged TCRbeta sequences by MiGEC v1.2.1b. VDJtools v1.0.0 computed clonotype statistics and Shannon-Wiener diversity indices. Except for diversity analysis, only the 250 most abundant clonotypes of each sample were used in subsequent analyses to reduce sampling bias. The public reads were reprocessed in TCRdb via fastp at Q25 and MiXCR, keeping in-frame beta chains. For every CDR3 protein sequence, its rows merge into one entry that carries the most common genes and DNA. The V and J calls were not made by the authors but by TCRdb's processing. The table for this sample lists 300,000 to 400,000 distinct CDR3 sequences; less than 70% of them were counted only once. Roughly 6.5% of the sample belongs to the ten largest clones.

About this clonotype itself: This clone's antigen is unknown. At one end the junction does not follow the germline gene, possibly because of a read error.

Blood RNA was extracted from unsorted whole blood with TRIzol reagent; germline DNA came from the DNeasy Blood & Tissue kit. Patients had chronic HBV infection and were treatment-naive at sampling. Around 4 milliliters of peripheral blood were collected into K2EDTA tubes before surgery. On the study overall, not on this receptor specifically: A significantly larger repertoire fraction was made up by the top 250 clones in tumors than in blood (p = 0.039). With just four or five patients in the study, the authors point out that the findings should be validated in a larger study. Because sequencing covered only the TCR beta chain and unpaired alpha chains were not captured, true repertoire diversity is likely underestimated. Bulk unsorted samples precluded comparing CD4+ and CD8+ T cell repertoires. Pairs of tumor regions showed greater repertoire overlap (mean about 35%) than tumor-adjacent pairs (roughly 17%) or tumor-blood pairs (approximately 15%), which is consistent with antigen-driven expansion.

Measured from the cysteine to the phenylalanine, the CDR3 is 17 residues long. The only DNA kept is the CDR3, 51 bases in frame from the first base. CDR1 and CDR2, per the germline V gene, are MNHEY and SVGEGT. This sequence uses TRBV6-2 or TRBV6-3 and TRBJ2-6, with the D call tentatively TRBD1 or TRBD2, each fitting 5 bases. This receptor was obtained from a man aged 35 to 55 with primary liver carcinoma and hepatitis B virus infection. The material sequenced was peripheral blood. The encoded CDR3 is CASSTGTGSSGVNVLTF. The DNA reads TGTGCCAGCAGTACGGGGACGGGAAGCTCTGGGGTCAACGTCCTGACTTTC.